The 8 T cell receptor beta chains below come from one sample, sequenced in a study of Ad26.COV2.S vaccination and SARS-CoV-2 variants. The assay was immunoSEQ multiplex PCR, and TCRdb's table has in-frame clones only and misses some. The top ten clones hold more than 1.5% of a sample with about 400,000 clones, approximately 92% of them seen once. Treatment in this sample: some 20 received Ad26.COV2.S at low or high dose, single or two shots; about 5 received placebo; per-sample allocation not given. Sampling occurred on day 63 after the first vaccine or placebo injection. The sample in question was peripheral blood, obtained in a trial of Ad26.COV2.S vaccine versus placebo. The origin of the receptors is a person aged 18 to 59 who received the Ad26.COV2.S COVID-19 vaccine or a placebo.

V is TRBV4-1 and J is TRBJ2-7, with 9 positions matching TRBD2. V lost 0 bases and J lost 0; bases outside the gene matches: 9. The length of the CDR3 is 18 residues. Germline CDR1 and CDR2: MGHRA and YSYEKL. CDR3 coding DNA: TGCGCCAGCAGCCAAGATCGGCTAGCGGGGCGGAACTCCTACGAGCAGTACTTC. This sequence encodes CASSQDRLAGRNSYEQYF.

The chain recombines TRBV7-9 with TRBJ1-4, with 10 bases that match TRBD1. Germline assignment: CDR1 SEHNR and CDR2 FQNEAQ (reference sequence). V lost 4 bases, J lost 5 bases, and 4 bases stayed unmatched. The CDR3 covers 15 residues. The CDR3 coding sequence is TGTGCCAGCAGCTCTTTGGGACAGGGGAATGAAAAACTGTTTTTT. The encoded protein is CASSSLGQGNEKLFF.

The chain joins TRBV6-5 to TRBJ2-7; no clear D. This CDR3 region has 15 residues. V was trimmed by 0 bases and J by 0 bases, leaving 9 bases between them. CDR1 and CDR2 from the germline V gene are MNHEY and SVGAGI. The CDR3 nucleotides are TGTGCCAGCAGTTACTCATACGGTAGCTCCTACGAGCAGTACTTC. It yields the protein CASSYSYGSSYEQYF.

This clone appeared once. The J gene is TRBJ2-2, the V gene TRBV7-9, with D possibly being TRBD1 (5 bases). Trimming shortened V by 5 bases and J by 0 bases, and 13 bases separated the two germline ends. Per germline, CDR1 SEHNR and CDR2 FQNEAQ (reference sequence). The CDR3 length is 16 residues. In DNA form, the CDR3 reads TGTGCCAGCAGCCCCACGACAGCCGCGAACACCGGGGAGCTGTTTTTT. Protein: CASSPTTAANTGELFF.

The V call is TRBV3-1 (or the pseudogene TRBV3-2), the J call TRBJ1-1, with no clear D. The germline V and J ends were trimmed by 0 bases and 3 bases, with 8 bases remaining between them. The CDR3 totals 14 residues. Germline V lookup: CDR1 LGHDT, CDR2 YNNKEL (reference sequence). In DNA, the CDR3 is TGTGCCAGCAGCCAAGAGAGTCGGGACACTGAAGCTTTCTTT. Translating gives CASSQESRDTEAFF.

The chain carries TRBV24-1 and TRBJ2-1, with 8 bases matching TRBD2. The CDR3 totals 14 residues. After removal of 5 bases from V and 8 bases from J, the junction contained 7 bases not matched to a gene. CDR1 is KGHDR, CDR2 SFDVKD, per germline. The CDR3 DNA reads TGTGCCACCAGTGCAGGACTAGCCGCTTATGAGCAGTTCTTC. This translates into CATSAGLAAYEQFF.

The genes are TRBV7-9 and TRBJ1-1; D is ambiguous. Per the germline V gene, CDR1 is SEHNR and CDR2 is FQNEAQ (reference sequence). Trimming pared 1 base from V and 0 bases from J, leaving 6 bases between. This CDR3 comprises 14 residues. The CDR3 is CASSLGQVNTEAFF. The DNA of the CDR3 is TGTGCCAGCAGCTTAGGTCAAGTGAACACTGAAGCTTTCTTT.

The V call is TRBV4-3, the J call TRBJ2-3; no reliable D call. The ends were cut back, 0 bases at V and 5 bases at J, with 6 bases in the middle. Looked up from germline, CDR1 is LGHNA and CDR2 is YSLEER. The CDR3 totals 13 residues. This CDR3 reads CASSQEGLDTQYF. CDR3 nucleotides: TGCGCCAGCAGCCAAGAGGGTCTAGATACGCAGTATTTT.